This T cell receptor (beta chain) was found in a study of T cell responses to AZD1222 COVID-19 vaccine. Assay: immunoSEQ multiplex PCR; the TCRdb copy retains only in-frame clones and omits some. The sample has 200,000 or so clones; approximately 92% are singletons. CDR1 is SGDLS and CDR2 is YYNGEE in the germline V gene. This CDR3 spans 15 amino acids. V shed 0 bases and J shed 0 bases, with 8 bases lying between them. This receptor was taken from an adult in good health. Here the sequenced sample was peripheral blood, taken on day 0 of AZD1222 vaccination. This sequence joins TRBV9 and TRBJ2-3; D not resolved. The CDR3 is CASSVGATSTDTQYF. For the CDR3, the DNA is TGTGCCAGCAGCGTAGGAGCGACTAGCACAGATACGCAGTATTTT.